The 19 T cell receptor beta chains listed next were all sequenced from one sample in a study of blood T cells in healthy people across ages. With a J-beta primer mix and a sample-barcoded 5' primer, a second PCR ran about 7 to 11 cycles. TCRdb re-derived calls from the 5' RACE reads in MiXCR, one entry per CDR3 protein. The sample holds around 1,600,000 distinct CDR3 sequences, 35% to 45% seen once. The sample was blood. The receptors stem from a young woman in good health.

J is TRBJ2-5 and V is TRBV11-2; 8 bases agree with TRBD1. Germline V lookup: CDR1 SGHAT, CDR2 FQNNGV. CDR3 length equals 16 residues. V lost 4 bases, J lost 7 bases, and 14 bases stayed unmatched. The CDR3 sequence is CASSSNPTTGAGTQYF. The CDR3 nucleotides are TGTGCCAGCAGCTCCAACCCTACGACAGGGGCGGGGACCCAGTACTTC.

This clonotype appeared many times. This chain uses TRBV12-5 with TRBJ2-3; 7 bases match TRBD2. From germline, CDR1 is LGHNT and CDR2 FRNRAP. This CDR3 comprises 14 residues. The J segment lost 3 bases and the V segment lost 1 base, leaving 1 base of the junction unmatched. CDR3 sequence reads: CASGLDGRTDTQYF. The DNA of the CDR3 is TGTGCTAGTGGTTTGGACGGGAGGACAGATACGCAGTATTTT.

V and J are TRBV7-2 and TRBJ1-5; D is undetermined. Germline values: CDR1 SGHTA, CDR2 FQGNSA. There are 12 residues in the CDR3. The V end was cut by 4 bases, the J end by 6 bases, with 7 bases between. The CDR3 nucleotides read TGTGCCAGCAGCTCTGTTAGTCAGCCCCAGCATTTT. This codes for CASSSVSQPQHF. The full variable domain, rest sourced from reference TRBV7-2 and TRBJ1-5, is GAGVSQSPSNKVTEKGKDVELRCDPISGHTALYWYRQSLGQGLEFLIYFQGNSAPDKSGLPSDRFSAERTGGSVSTLTIQRTQQEDSAVYLCASSSVSQPQHFGDGTRLSIL.

In this sample, this clonotype turned up a few times. A much bigger clone sits one base away, suggesting this may be a read error. The DNA of the CDR3 is TGTGCCACCAGTGATTCCGGGACTAGCGGATACAATGAGCAGTACTTC. Encoded protein: CATSDSGTSGYNEQYF. The rearrangement links TRBV24-1 to TRBJ2-7; 11 bases are shared with TRBD2. Trimming cost V 2 bases and J 7 bases; bases outside gene matches: 9. The CDR3 totals 16 residues. Germline lookup yields CDR1 KGHDR and CDR2 SFDVKD.

This clonotype occurred many times. The rearrangement joins TRBV7-7 to TRBJ2-5; TRBD1 matches 7 bases. CDR1 is SSHAT and CDR2 is FNYEAQ in the germline V gene (reference sequence). CDR3 length equals 13 residues. J gave up 3 bases and V 6 bases, and 4 bases lay outside the gene matches. CDR3 protein: CASSRDREETQYF. The DNA of the CDR3 is TGTGCCAGCAGTCGTGACAGGGAAGAGACCCAGTACTTC.

This sequence joins TRBV20-1 and TRBJ1-1; no reliable D call. CDR1 is DFQATT, CDR2 SNEGSKA, per germline (reference sequence). CDR3 length: 12 residues. V was trimmed by 6 bases and J by 0 bases, leaving 8 bases between them. CDR3 amino acids: CSASLLNTEAFF. Written as DNA, the CDR3 is TGCAGTGCGAGCCTATTGAACACTGAAGCTTTCTTT.

The chain recombines TRBV7-2 with TRBJ1-2, with D unresolved. Trimming stripped 3 bases from V and 4 bases from J, with 12 bases between. CDR1 SGHTA and CDR2 FQGNSA come from the germline V gene. The CDR3 runs to 14 residues. CDR3 DNA: TGTGCCAGCAGCTTTGCAGGTCCCCTCTATGGCTACACCTTC. Amino acid sequence: CASSFAGPLYGYTF.

The rearrangement uses TRBV14 and TRBJ1-4; 7 positions match TRBD1. The V gene end was trimmed by 0 bases and the J gene end by 5 bases; junction bases not matched to a gene: 6. The CDR3 extends over 16 amino acids. Germline V lookup: CDR1 SGHDN, CDR2 FVKESK. CDR3 amino acids: CASSQDPSRGNEKLFF. In DNA form, the CDR3 reads TGTGCCAGCAGCCAAGATCCAAGCAGGGGGAATGAAAAACTGTTTTTT.

V is TRBV12-3 or TRBV12-4 and J is TRBJ1-5; D unresolved. This CDR3 contains 14 residues. Trimming left V 6 bases short and J 7 bases short, with 16 bases between. Written as DNA, the CDR3 is TGTGCCAGCAGCTCCCCACAGTTAAAGCAGCCCCAGCATTTT. It codes for CASSSPQLKQPQHF.

V usage is TRBV7-9 and J usage is TRBJ2-7; tentatively, D is TRBD2 (5 bases). CDR3 length equals 13 residues. Trimming removed 2 bases at V and 7 bases at J, with 12 bases between. Germline CDR1 SEHNR, CDR2 FQNEAQ (reference sequence). CDR3 sequence: CASSLPIGEEQYF. In DNA, the CDR3 is TGTGCCAGCAGCTTACCGATTGGGGAGGAGCAGTACTTC.

The rearrangement joins TRBV25-1 to TRBJ2-2, with unresolved D. The CDR3 is 12 residues long. Germline V gene data show CDR1 as MGHDK and CDR2 as SYGVNS. V lost 0 bases to trimming and J lost 9 bases, with 5 bases between them. The CDR3: CASSEYTRELFF. CDR3 DNA: TGTGCCAGCAGTGAATATACCAGGGAGCTGTTTTTT.

V usage is TRBV6-6 and J usage is TRBJ2-7; either TRBD1 or TRBD2 may supply D (5 bases each). The V and J ends lost 6 bases and 10 bases respectively, with 22 bases between them. The germline V gene encodes CDR1 MNHNY and CDR2 SVGAGI (reference sequence). The CDR3 is 14 amino acids. CDR3: CASRSRDRHGSQYF. The CDR3, as DNA: TGTGCCAGCAGAAGTAGGGACCGCCATGGGTCCCAGTACTTC.

This clonotype was seen many times. The chain couples TRBV5-1 to TRBJ2-1; D unresolved. This CDR3 comprises 15 residues. Between the trimmed V and J ends, which lost 4 bases and 7 bases, there was a span of 18 bases. CDR1 SGHRS and CDR2 YFSETQ come from the germline V gene. This CDR3 reads CASSPEVLLGNEQFF. CDR3 in DNA: TGCGCCAGCAGCCCCGAAGTACTCTTGGGGAATGAGCAGTTCTTC.

The chain joins TRBV5-1 to TRBJ2-1; D may be TRBD1 (6 bases). The germline gives CDR1 SGHRS, CDR2 YFSETQ. The CDR3 is 16 amino acids. The V end was cut by 4 bases, the J end by 13 bases, with 27 bases between. The CDR3 reads CASSPGIGQLQETQFF. DNA for the CDR3: TGCGCCAGCAGCCCGGGAATCGGACAGCTACAAGAGACCCAGTTCTTC.

The rearrangement links TRBV29-1 to TRBJ1-1; D unclear. The CDR3 has 14 residues. V gave up 6 bases and J gave up 0 bases, with 14 bases separating them. The V gene's germline CDR1 is SQVTM and CDR2 ANQGSEA. The CDR3 DNA sequence: TGCAGCGTGATCGGACTGTACATGAACACTGAAGCTTTCTTT. Protein product: CSVIGLYMNTEAFF. Full variable domain (missing parts from reference TRBV29-1 and TRBJ1-1): SAVISQKPSRDICQRGTSLTIQCQVDSQVTMMFWYRQQPGQSLTLIATANQGSEATYESGFVIDKFPISRPNLTFSTLTVSNMSPEDSSIYLCSVIGLYMNTEAFFGQGTRLTVV.

About this clonotype: A junction end diverges from the germline sequence, so it may reflect a read error. The rearrangement uses TRBV10-3 and TRBJ2-7, with D perhaps matching TRBD2 (6 bases). Germline-derived CDR1 and CDR2 are ENHRY and SYGVKD. The length of the CDR3 is 14 residues. DNA for the CDR3: TGTGTCATCAGTGAATGGGGGGTTTCCTACGAGCAGTACTTC. Residues: CVISEWGVSYEQYF.

This clonotype has a handful of counts. The rearrangement uses TRBV7-2 and TRBJ2-7, with 16 nucleotides matching TRBD2. There are 17 residues in the CDR3. CDR1 and CDR2 (germline): SGHTA, FQGNSA. The J segment lost 5 bases and the V segment lost 5 bases, leaving 9 bases of the junction unmatched. The CDR3 loop is CASSNAGLAGGQNEQYF. The DNA of the CDR3 is TGTGCCAGCAGCAACGCGGGACTAGCGGGGGGGCAGAACGAGCAGTACTTC.

The chain is built from TRBV27 and TRBJ2-3, with TRBD2 matching 9 bases. The CDR3 consists of 15 residues. The junction had 4 bases not matched to a gene; V was cut back by 4 bases and J by 2 bases. Germline values: CDR1 MNHEY, CDR2 SMNVEV (reference sequence). CDR3 nucleotides: TGTGCCAGCAGTTGGCTAGCGGGAAACACAGATACGCAGTATTTT. Its protein is CASSWLAGNTDTQYF.

This clonotype was counted a few times. The chain employs TRBV5-6 and TRBJ1-2; a possible D gene is TRBD1 (5 bases). This CDR3 spans 13 amino acids. Deletions cut 2 bases from V and 4 bases from J, with 9 bases between. Looked up from germline, CDR1 is SGHDT and CDR2 is YYEEEE. The chain's CDR3 is CASSFGTSYGYTF. CDR3 in DNA: TGTGCCAGCAGCTTCGGGACGAGCTATGGCTACACCTTC.